The TCR beta chain described here comes from a study of T cell repertoires and HLA-DP antigens. In the study overall: Transduced HeLa cells presented HLA-DP to CD4+ T cells. A couple of male donors and one female donor spanned ages 18-to-29 through 60-to-69.

Overall study results and limits: Sorted CD137+ cells had clonality 0.3 to 0.45 against both alloantigens, versus approximately 0.04 pre-culture.

Comment on this clone: What it binds is not known.

The primer mix covered 54 TRBV segments and 13 TRBJ segments. The protocol was immunoSEQ multiplex PCR, while the TCRdb copy is restricted to in-frame clones and leaves out a portion. This sample has approximately 90,000 clones; 86% occur once, and the top ten carry about 1.7%. Germline CDR1 SGHNT, CDR2 YENEEA. The CDR3 has 13 residues. Trimming took off 5 bases at V and 5 bases at J, with 9 bases between the two ends. The TCR originated in a man aged 45 to 65 in good health and CMV-seronegative. The chain combines TRBV11-3 with TRBJ2-2; D unclear. Sequencing was performed on CD4+ T cells from PBMCs. The CDR3 sequence is CASSITQTGELFF. The CDR3 DNA is TGTGCCAGCAGCATAACCCAGACCGGGGAGCTGTTTTTT.